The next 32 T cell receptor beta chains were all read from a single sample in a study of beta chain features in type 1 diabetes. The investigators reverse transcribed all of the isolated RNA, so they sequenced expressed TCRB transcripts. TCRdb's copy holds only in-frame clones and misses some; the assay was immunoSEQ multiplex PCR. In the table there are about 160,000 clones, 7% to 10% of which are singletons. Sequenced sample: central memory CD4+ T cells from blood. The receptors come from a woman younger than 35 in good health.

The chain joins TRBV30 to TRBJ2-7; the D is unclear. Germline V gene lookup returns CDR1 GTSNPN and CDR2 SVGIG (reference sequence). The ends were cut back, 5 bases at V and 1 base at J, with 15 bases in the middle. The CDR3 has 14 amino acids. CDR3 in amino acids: CAWRTPSRSYEQYF. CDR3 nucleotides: TGTGCCTGGCGTACCCCCAGCAGGTCCTACGAGCAGTACTTC.

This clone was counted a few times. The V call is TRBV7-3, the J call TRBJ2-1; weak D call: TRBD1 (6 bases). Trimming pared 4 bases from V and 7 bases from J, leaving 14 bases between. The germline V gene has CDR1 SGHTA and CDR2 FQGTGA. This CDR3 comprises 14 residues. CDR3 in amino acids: CASSSQMGANEQFF. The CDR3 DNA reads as TGTGCCAGCAGCTCTCAGATGGGGGCAAATGAGCAGTTCTTC. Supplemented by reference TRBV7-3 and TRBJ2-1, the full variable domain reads GAGVSQTPSNKVTEKGKYVELRCDPISGHTALYWYRQSLGQGPEFLIYFQGTGAADDSGLPNDRFFAVRPEGSVSTLKIQRTERGDSAVYLCASSSQMGANEQFFGPGTRLTVL.

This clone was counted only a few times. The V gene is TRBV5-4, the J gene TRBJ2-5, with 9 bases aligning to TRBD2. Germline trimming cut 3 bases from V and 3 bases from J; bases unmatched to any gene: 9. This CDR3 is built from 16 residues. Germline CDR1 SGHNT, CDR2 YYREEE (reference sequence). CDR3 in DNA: TGTGCCAGCAGCTCCCGGAGGGGACTAGCAGAAGAGACCCAGTACTTC. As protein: CASSSRRGLAEETQYF.

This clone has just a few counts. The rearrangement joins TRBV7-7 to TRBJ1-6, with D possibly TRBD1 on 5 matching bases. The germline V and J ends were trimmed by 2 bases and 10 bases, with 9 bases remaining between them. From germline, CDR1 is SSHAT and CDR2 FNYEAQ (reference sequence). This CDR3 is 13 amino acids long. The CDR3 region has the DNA TGTGCCAGCAGCTTACAGGGTGAATCACCCCTCCACTTT. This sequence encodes CASSLQGESPLHF. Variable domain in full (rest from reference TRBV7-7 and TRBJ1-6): GAGVSQSPRYKVTKRGQDVTLRCDPISSHATLYWYQQALGQGPEFLTYFNYEAQPDKSGLPSDRFSAERPEGSISTLTIQRTEQRDSAMYRCASSLQGESPLHFGNGTRLTVT.

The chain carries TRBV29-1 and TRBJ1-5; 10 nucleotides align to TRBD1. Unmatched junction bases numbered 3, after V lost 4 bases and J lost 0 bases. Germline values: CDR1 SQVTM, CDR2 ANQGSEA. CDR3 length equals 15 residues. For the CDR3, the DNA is TGCAGCGTTGCAAGGGACAGGGGTAGCAATCAGCCCCAGCATTTT. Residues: CSVARDRGSNQPQHF.

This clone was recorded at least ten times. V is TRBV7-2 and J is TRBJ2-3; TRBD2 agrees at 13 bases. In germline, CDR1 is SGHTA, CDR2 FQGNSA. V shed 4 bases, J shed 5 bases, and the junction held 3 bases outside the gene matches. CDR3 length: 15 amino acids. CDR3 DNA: TGTGCCAGCAGCTCGACTAGCGGGGGGAGAGATACGCAGTATTTT. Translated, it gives CASSSTSGGRDTQYF. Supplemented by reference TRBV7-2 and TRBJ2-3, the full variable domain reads GAGVSQSPSNKVTEKGKDVELRCDPISGHTALYWYRQSLGQGLEFLIYFQGNSAPDKSGLPSDRFSAERTGGSVSTLTIQRTQQEDSAVYLCASSSTSGGRDTQYFGPGTRLTVL.

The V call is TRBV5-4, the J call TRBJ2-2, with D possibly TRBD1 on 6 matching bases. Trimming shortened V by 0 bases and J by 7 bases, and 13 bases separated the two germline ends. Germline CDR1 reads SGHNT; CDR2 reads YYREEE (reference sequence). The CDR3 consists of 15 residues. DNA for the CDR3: TGTGCCAGCAGCTTGGGGGGGCCAAGTATCGGGGAGCTGTTTTTT. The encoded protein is CASSLGGPSIGELFF.

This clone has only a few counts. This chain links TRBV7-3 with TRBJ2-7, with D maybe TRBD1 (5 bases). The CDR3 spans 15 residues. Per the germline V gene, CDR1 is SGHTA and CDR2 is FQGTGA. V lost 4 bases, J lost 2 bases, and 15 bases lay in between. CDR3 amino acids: CASSSRTKGTYEQYF. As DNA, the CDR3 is TGTGCCAGCAGCTCACGGACAAAGGGAACCTACGAGCAGTACTTC.

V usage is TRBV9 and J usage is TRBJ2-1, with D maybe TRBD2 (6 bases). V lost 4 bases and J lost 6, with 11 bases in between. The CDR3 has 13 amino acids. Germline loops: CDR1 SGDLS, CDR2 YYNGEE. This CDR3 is CASSTLASNEQFF. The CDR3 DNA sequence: TGTGCCAGCAGCACACTAGCTTCCAATGAGCAGTTCTTC.

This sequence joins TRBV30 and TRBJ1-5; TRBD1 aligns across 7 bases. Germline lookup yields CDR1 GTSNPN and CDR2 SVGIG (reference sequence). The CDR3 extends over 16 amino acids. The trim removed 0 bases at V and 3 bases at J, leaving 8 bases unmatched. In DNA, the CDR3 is TGTGCCTGGAGTGTTGGGGGCAGGGGGAACAATCAGCCCCAGCATTTT. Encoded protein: CAWSVGGRGNNQPQHF.

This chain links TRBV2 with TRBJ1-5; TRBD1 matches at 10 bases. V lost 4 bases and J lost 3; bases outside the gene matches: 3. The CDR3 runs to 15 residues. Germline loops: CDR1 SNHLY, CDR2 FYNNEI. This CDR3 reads CASSGQGANNQPQHF. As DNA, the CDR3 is TGTGCCAGCAGTGGACAGGGGGCGAACAATCAGCCCCAGCATTTT.

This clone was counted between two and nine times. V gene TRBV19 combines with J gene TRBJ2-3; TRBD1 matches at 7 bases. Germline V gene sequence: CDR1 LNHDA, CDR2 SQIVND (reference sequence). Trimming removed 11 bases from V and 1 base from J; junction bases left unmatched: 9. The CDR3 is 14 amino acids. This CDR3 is CAGSPTGGTDTQYF. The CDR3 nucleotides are TGTGCCGGATCACCTACAGGGGGCACAGATACGCAGTATTTT.

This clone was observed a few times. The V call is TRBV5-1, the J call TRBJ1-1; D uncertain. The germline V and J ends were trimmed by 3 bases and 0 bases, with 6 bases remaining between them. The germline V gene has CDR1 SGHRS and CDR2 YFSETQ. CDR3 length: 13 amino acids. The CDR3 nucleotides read TGCGCCAGCAGCTATAGTATGAACACTGAAGCTTTCTTT. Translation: CASSYSMNTEAFF.

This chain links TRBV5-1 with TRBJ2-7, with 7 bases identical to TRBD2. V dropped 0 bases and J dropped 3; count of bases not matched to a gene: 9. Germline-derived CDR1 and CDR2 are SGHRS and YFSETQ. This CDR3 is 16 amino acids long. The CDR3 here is CASSLGTSAHIYEQYF. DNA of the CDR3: TGCGCCAGCAGCTTGGGAACTAGCGCCCATATCTACGAGCAGTACTTC.

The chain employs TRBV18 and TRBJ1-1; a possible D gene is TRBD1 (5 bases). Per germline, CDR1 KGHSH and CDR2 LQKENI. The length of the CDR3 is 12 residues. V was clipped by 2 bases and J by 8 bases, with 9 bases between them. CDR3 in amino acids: CASSPGQGEAFF. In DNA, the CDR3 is TGTGCCAGCTCACCAGGGCAGGGCGAAGCTTTCTTT.

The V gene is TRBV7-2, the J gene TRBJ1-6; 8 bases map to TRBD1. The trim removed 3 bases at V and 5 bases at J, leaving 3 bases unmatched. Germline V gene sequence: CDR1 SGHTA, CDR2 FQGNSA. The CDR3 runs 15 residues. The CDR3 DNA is TGTGCCAGCAGCTTCCAGGGGGCTAATAATTCACCCCTCCACTTT. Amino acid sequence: CASSFQGANNSPLHF.

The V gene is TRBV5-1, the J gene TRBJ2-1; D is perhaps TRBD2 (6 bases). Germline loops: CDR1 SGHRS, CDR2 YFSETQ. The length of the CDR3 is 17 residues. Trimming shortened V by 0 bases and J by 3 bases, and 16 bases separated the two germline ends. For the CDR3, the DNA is TGCGCCAGCAGCTTGGCATCCGGAGGCGGGGTCTACAATGAGCAGTTCTTC. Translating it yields CASSLASGGGVYNEQFF.

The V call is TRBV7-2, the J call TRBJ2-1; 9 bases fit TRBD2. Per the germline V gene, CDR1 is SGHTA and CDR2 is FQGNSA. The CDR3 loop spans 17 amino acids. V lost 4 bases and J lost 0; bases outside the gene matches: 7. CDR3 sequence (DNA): TGTGCCAGCAGCTGGAAGCTAGCGGGGATCTCCTACAATGAGCAGTTCTTC. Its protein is CASSWKLAGISYNEQFF.

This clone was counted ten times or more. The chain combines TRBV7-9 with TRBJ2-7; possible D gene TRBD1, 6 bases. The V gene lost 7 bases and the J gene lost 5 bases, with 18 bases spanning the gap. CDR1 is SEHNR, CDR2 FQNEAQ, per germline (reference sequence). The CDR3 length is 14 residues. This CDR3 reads CASTFGQGINEQYF. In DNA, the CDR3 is TGTGCCAGCACCTTTGGGCAGGGGATCAACGAGCAGTACTTC. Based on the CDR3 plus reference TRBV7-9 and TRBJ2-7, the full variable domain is DTGVSQNPRHKITKRGQNVTFRCDPISEHNRLYWYRQTLGQGPEFLTYFQNEAQLEKSRLLSDRFSAERPKGSFSTLEIQRTEQGDSAMYLCASTFGQGINEQYFGPGTRLTVT.

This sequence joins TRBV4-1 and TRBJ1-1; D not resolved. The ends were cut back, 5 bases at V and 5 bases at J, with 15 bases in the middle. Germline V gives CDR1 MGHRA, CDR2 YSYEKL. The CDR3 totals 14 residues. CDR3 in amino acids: CASSSPVEGTEAFF. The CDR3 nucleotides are TGCGCCAGCAGCTCGCCCGTCGAGGGAACTGAAGCTTTCTTT.

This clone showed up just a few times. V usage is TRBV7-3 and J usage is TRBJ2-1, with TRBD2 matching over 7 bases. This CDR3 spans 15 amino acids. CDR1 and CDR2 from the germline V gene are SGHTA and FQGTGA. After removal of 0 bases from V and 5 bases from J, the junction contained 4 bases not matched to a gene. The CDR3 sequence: CASSLTGLADNEQFF. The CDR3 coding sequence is TGTGCCAGCAGCTTAACCGGGCTAGCGGACAATGAGCAGTTCTTC.

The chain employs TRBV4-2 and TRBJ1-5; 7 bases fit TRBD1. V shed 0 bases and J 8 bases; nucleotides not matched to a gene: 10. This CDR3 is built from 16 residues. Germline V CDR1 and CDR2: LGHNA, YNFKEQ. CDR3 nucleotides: TGTGCCAGCAGCCAAGATCGGATAGGGGGCTTGAAGCCCCAGCATTTT. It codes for CASSQDRIGGLKPQHF.

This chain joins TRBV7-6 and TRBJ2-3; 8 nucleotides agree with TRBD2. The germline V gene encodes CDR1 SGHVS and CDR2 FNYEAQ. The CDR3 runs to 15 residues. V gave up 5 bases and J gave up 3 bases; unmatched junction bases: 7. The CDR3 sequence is CASSEAGAGTDTQYF. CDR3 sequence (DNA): TGTGCCAGCAGCGAAGCGGGAGCGGGAACAGATACGCAGTATTTT.

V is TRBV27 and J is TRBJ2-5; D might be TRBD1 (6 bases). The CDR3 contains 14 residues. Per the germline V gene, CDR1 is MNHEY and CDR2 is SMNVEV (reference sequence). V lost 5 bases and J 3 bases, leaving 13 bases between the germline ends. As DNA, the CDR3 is TGTGCCAGCAGTCGAGGGGGTGGTGAAGAGACCCAGTACTTC. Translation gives CASSRGGGEETQYF.

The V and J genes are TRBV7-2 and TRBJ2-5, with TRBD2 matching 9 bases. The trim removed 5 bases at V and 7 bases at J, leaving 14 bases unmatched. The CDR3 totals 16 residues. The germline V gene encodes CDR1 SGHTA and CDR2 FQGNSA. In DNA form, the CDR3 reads TGTGCCAGCAGCCTCCATAGCGGGGGATCTCGGGGGACCCAGTACTTC. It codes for CASSLHSGGSRGTQYF.

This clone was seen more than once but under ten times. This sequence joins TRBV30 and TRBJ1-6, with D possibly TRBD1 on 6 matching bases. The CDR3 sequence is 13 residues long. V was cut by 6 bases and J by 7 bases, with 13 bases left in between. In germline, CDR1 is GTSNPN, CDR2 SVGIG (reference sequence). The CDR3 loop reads CACGGGLNSPLHF. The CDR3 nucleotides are TGTGCCTGCGGTGGGGGCCTGAATTCACCCCTCCACTTT.

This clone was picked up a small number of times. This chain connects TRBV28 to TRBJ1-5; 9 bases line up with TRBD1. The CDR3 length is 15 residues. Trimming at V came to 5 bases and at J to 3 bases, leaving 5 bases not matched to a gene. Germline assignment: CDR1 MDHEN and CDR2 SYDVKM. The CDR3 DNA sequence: TGTGCCAGCAGTCTCCGGGACAGGGCCAATCAGCCCCAGCATTTT. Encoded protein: CASSLRDRANQPQHF.

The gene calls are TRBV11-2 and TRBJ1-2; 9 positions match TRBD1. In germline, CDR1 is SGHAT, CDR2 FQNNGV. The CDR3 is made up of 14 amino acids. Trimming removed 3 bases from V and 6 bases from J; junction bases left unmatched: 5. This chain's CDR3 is CASSFDRGRDGYTF. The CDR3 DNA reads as TGTGCCAGCAGCTTCGACAGGGGGAGAGATGGCTACACCTTC.

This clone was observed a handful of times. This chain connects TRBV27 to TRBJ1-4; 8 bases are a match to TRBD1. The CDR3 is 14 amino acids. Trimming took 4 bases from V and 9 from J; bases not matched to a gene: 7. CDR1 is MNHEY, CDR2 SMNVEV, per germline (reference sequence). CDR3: CASSSPGQAKKLFF. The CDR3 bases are TGTGCCAGCAGTTCCCCGGGACAGGCAAAAAAACTGTTTTTT.

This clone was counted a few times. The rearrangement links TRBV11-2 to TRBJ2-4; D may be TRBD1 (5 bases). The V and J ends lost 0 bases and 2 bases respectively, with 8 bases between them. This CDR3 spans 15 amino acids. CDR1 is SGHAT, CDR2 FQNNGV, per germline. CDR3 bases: TGTGCCAGCAGCTTAGAGACAGCTACCAAAAACATTCAGTACTTC. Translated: CASSLETATKNIQYF.

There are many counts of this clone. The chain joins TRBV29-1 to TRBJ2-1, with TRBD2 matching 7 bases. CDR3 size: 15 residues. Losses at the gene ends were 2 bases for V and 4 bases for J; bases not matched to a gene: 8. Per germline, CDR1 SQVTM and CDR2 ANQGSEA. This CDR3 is CSVESASGHYNEQFF. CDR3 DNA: TGCAGCGTTGAAAGTGCTAGCGGCCATTACAATGAGCAGTTCTTC.

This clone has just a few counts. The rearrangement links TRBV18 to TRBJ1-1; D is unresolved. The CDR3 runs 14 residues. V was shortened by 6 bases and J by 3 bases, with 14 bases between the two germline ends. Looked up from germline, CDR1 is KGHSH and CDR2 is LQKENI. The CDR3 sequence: CASSRSPTDTEAFF. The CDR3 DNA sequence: TGTGCCAGCTCCCGCTCACCTACAGACACTGAAGCTTTCTTT.